The 23 T cell receptor beta chains presented below share a single source sample, sequenced in a study of blood T cell repertoires in COVID-19. Only in-frame clones appear in the TCRdb table, and some are missing; sequencing was by immunoSEQ multiplex PCR. The sample contains fewer than 150,000 clones, around 76% of which appear only once. The sample was peripheral blood. The origin of the receptors is a human donor in a cohort sampled during active COVID-19.

The chain recombines TRBV10-2 with TRBJ1-2, with a tentative D call TRBD1 (5 bases). The CDR3 is made up of 15 amino acids. V was clipped by 0 bases and J by 0 bases, with 8 bases between them. Looked up from germline, CDR1 is WSHSY and CDR2 is SAAADI. CDR3 bases: TGCGCCAGCAGTGAGTCTAGGGGAACTAACTATGGCTACACCTTC. Translation gives CASSESRGTNYGYTF.

This chain joins TRBV28 and TRBJ2-1, with D possibly being TRBD2 (6 bases). The CDR3 is 18 amino acids. Trimming pared 2 bases from V and 10 bases from J, leaving 27 bases between. Germline V gene sequence: CDR1 MDHEN, CDR2 SYDVKM. In DNA form, the CDR3 reads TGTGCCAGCAGTTTAATTGTACTGGCGGGGCCTCCGCGACCAGAGCAGTTCTTC. As protein: CASSLIVLAGPPRPEQFF.

The chain joins TRBV28 to TRBJ2-3; the match to TRBD2 covers 7 bases. Germline trimming cut 7 bases from V and 7 bases from J; bases unmatched to any gene: 8. CDR1 and CDR2 from the germline V gene are MDHEN and SYDVKM. The CDR3 runs to 13 residues. This CDR3 is CASTKPGTNTQYF. The CDR3 nucleotides read TGTGCCAGCACCAAACCAGGGACTAATACGCAGTATTTT.

The chain links TRBV7-8 to TRBJ1-1; 8 nucleotides line up with TRBD1. Unmatched junction bases numbered 3, after V lost 3 bases and J lost 0 bases. CDR3 length equals 15 residues. Per germline, CDR1 SGHVS and CDR2 FQNEAQ. The CDR3 region has the DNA TGTGCCAGCAGCTTCCTGGGACAGGTGAACACTGAAGCTTTCTTT. Protein product: CASSFLGQVNTEAFF.

The rearrangement joins TRBV7-8 to TRBJ2-3, with 7 positions matching TRBD2. There are 15 residues in the CDR3. The V gene's germline CDR1 is SGHVS and CDR2 FQNEAQ. The trim removed 3 bases at V and 2 bases at J, leaving 5 bases unmatched. The CDR3, as DNA: TGTGCCAGCAGCTTCGCGGGGGTCCCCACAGATACGCAGTATTTT. Translating gives CASSFAGVPTDTQYF.

V is TRBV2 and J is TRBJ1-3; D is possibly TRBD1 (5 bases). This CDR3 region has 13 residues. V was pared by 7 bases and J by 2 bases, with 9 bases between. Germline V gene data show CDR1 as SNHLY and CDR2 as FYNNEI. CDR3 nucleotide sequence: TGTGCCAGCATGGGGGGGACTGGAAACACCATATATTTT. Its translation: CASMGGTGNTIYF. The whole variable domain, filled in from reference TRBV2 and TRBJ1-3, reads EPEVTQTPSHQVTQMGQEVILRCVPISNHLYFYWYRQILGQKVEFLVSFYNNEISEKSEIFDDQFSVERPDGSNFTLKIRSTKLEDSAMYFCASMGGTGNTIYFGEGSWLTVV.

V is TRBV5-3 and J is TRBJ1-3; maybe TRBD1 (5 bases). TRBV5-3 is treated as an ORF (open reading frame) with a function not yet certain. CDR3 length equals 15 residues. V shed 3 bases and J shed 4 bases, with 14 bases lying between them. The CDR3 spells CARSWGLWEGNTIYF. The CDR3 region has the DNA TGTGCCAGAAGCTGGGGACTATGGGAAGGAAACACCATATATTTT.

The V and J genes are TRBV4-1 and TRBJ1-3; a weak D match, TRBD1 (6 bases). V dropped 0 bases and J dropped 3 bases, with 12 bases sitting between them. The CDR3 has 16 amino acids. Looked up from germline, CDR1 is MGHRA and CDR2 is YSYEKL. CDR3: CASSQEPPGDGNTIYF. DNA of the CDR3: TGCGCCAGCAGCCAAGAGCCCCCAGGGGATGGAAACACCATATATTTT.

CDR3 nucleotide sequence: TGTGCCAGCAGACCGGGACAGGAGACAAACACTGAAGCTTTCTTT. Translating it yields CASRPGQETNTEAFF. The chain links TRBV6-6 to TRBJ1-1; 8 bases agree with TRBD1. The CDR3 consists of 15 residues. Losses at the gene ends were 6 bases for V and 2 bases for J; bases not matched to a gene: 8. Germline CDR1 and CDR2: MNHNY and SVGAGI (reference sequence).

This clone has only a few counts. The chain combines TRBV20-1 with TRBJ2-5; 9 positions agree with TRBD1. The V and J ends lost 3 bases and 4 bases, in that order; junction bases with no gene match: 6. CDR1 and CDR2 from the germline V gene are DFQATT and SNEGSKA (reference sequence). This CDR3 comprises 14 residues. CDR3 nucleotide sequence: TGCAGTGCTAGTACAGGGGGCGCATTAGAGACCCAGTACTTC. It yields the protein CSASTGGALETQYF.

The table lists this clone with a count of one. The chain recombines TRBV9 with TRBJ1-6; TRBD1 agrees at 9 bases. Trimming at V came to 0 bases and at J to 7 bases, leaving 5 bases not matched to a gene. In germline, CDR1 is SGDLS, CDR2 YYNGEE. The CDR3 runs 16 residues. The CDR3 region is CASSVDPGQGNSPLHF. CDR3 DNA sequence: TGTGCCAGCAGCGTAGATCCGGGACAGGGAAATTCACCCCTCCACTTT.

This clone occurred a few times. The V gene is TRBV12-2, the J gene TRBJ2-7; TRBD1 reflects the table's D call only, with no check against the DNA. TRBV12-2 is recorded as a pseudogene. The CDR3 extends over 16 amino acids. The CDR3 sequence: CASRLARTGGSYEQYF. The CDR3 DNA reads as TGTGCAAGTCGCTTAGCGAGGACAGGAGGGTCCTACGAGCAGTACTTC.

This clone was detected a few times. J is TRBJ2-3 and V is TRBV30, with 9 bases identical to TRBD1. Germline CDR1 GTSNPN, CDR2 SVGIG (reference sequence). This CDR3 is 15 amino acids long. Germline trimming cut 4 bases from V and 3 bases from J; bases unmatched to any gene: 8. In nucleotides, the CDR3 is TGTGCCTGGACGATGTTGGACAGGGGAACAGATACGCAGTATTTT. This codes for CAWTMLDRGTDTQYF.

The chain uses TRBV10-3 and TRBJ1-1, with 7 bases fitting TRBD1. Trimming cost V 3 bases and J 1 base; bases outside gene matches: 5. The CDR3 totals 15 residues. Per the germline V gene, CDR1 is ENHRY and CDR2 is SYGVKD. The CDR3 is CAISDRGERNTEAFF. Here the CDR3 DNA reads TGTGCCATCAGTGACAGGGGGGAAAGGAACACTGAAGCTTTCTTT.

This clone was counted a few times. This sequence joins TRBV21-1 and TRBJ2-5; the D call of TRBD2 is as the table states it, not checked on the DNA. TRBV21-1 is designated a pseudogene. The CDR3 runs to 17 residues. CDR3 in amino acids: CASSINGSSGGWGTQYF. The CDR3 DNA is TGTGCCAGCAGCATCAACGGCTCTAGCGGGGGCTGGGGGACCCAGTACTTC.

DNA of the CDR3: TGTGCCAGCAGGGCAGAGACAATGCAGTTAGCTTTCTTT. Residues: CASRAETMQLAFF. The rearrangement joins TRBV6-5 to TRBJ1-1; the D is unclear. The CDR3 totals 13 residues. Germline lookup yields CDR1 MNHEY and CDR2 SVGAGI. V was cut by 6 bases and J by 10 bases, with 18 bases left in between.

V gene TRBV6-2 or TRBV6-3 combines with J gene TRBJ1-2; 9 positions match TRBD1. The trim removed 6 bases at V and 4 bases at J, leaving 18 bases unmatched. Germline V gene lookup returns CDR1 MNHEY and CDR2 SVGEGT. There are 18 residues in the CDR3. The CDR3 DNA reads as TGTGCCAGCAGCCCTTACGGGGTAAGGGGGACAGGGACCTATGGCTACACCTTC. Translated: CASSPYGVRGTGTYGYTF.

The gene calls are TRBV19 and TRBJ1-2, with 7 nucleotides matching TRBD1. J lost 4 bases, V lost 7 bases, and 6 bases had no gene match. CDR1 LNHDA and CDR2 SQIVND come from the germline V gene (reference sequence). The CDR3 loop spans 13 amino acids. The CDR3 loop is CASTPGTAYGYTF. As DNA, the CDR3 is TGTGCCAGTACCCCCGGGACAGCCTATGGCTACACCTTC.

The chain carries TRBV3-1 (or the pseudogene TRBV3-2) and TRBJ2-7; TRBD1 might be the D (7 bases). Trimming shortened V by 3 bases and J by 5 bases, and 14 bases separated the two germline ends. This CDR3 comprises 14 residues. Looked up from germline, CDR1 is LGHDT and CDR2 is YNNKEL (reference sequence). CDR3 sequence: CASSQYGRGDEQYF. CDR3 sequence (DNA): TGTGCCAGCAGCCAGTACGGCAGGGGGGACGAGCAGTACTTC.

This clone was seen a few times. The chain links TRBV6-2 or TRBV6-3 to TRBJ1-5; tentatively, D is TRBD1 (5 bases). V was cut by 2 bases and J by 5 bases, with 19 bases left in between. Per the germline V gene, CDR1 is MNHEY and CDR2 is SVGEGT. CDR3 size: 17 residues. This chain's CDR3 is CASSYPEGRRGDQPQHF. CDR3 coding DNA: TGTGCCAGCAGTTACCCCGAAGGCCGGAGGGGTGATCAGCCCCAGCATTTT.

The chain uses TRBV10-2 and TRBJ2-1; 15 nucleotides agree with TRBD2. V lost 5 bases, J lost 5 bases, and 13 bases stayed unmatched. Germline V gene sequence: CDR1 WSHSY, CDR2 SAAADI. This CDR3 is 19 amino acids long. The chain's CDR3 is CASSWTSGGGSLNNNEQFF. In DNA form, the CDR3 reads TGCGCCAGCAGTTGGACTAGCGGGGGGGGGTCACTGAACAACAATGAGCAGTTCTTC.

The rearrangement joins TRBV18 to TRBJ2-7, with 8 bases that match TRBD1. The CDR3 covers 17 residues. V trimming: 5 bases; J trimming: 4 bases; junction bases outside the gene matches: 16. Germline V gene data show CDR1 as KGHSH and CDR2 as LQKENI. The chain's CDR3 is CASSTTGLSDRVYEQYF. CDR3 nucleotides: TGTGCCAGCTCAACCACTGGTTTATCGGACAGGGTATACGAGCAGTACTTC.

The chain combines TRBV19 with TRBJ1-5; 8 nucleotides agree with TRBD1. Unmatched junction bases numbered 8, after V lost 5 bases and J lost 5 bases. The CDR3 is made up of 15 amino acids. Germline V gene lookup returns CDR1 LNHDA and CDR2 SQIVND (reference sequence). DNA of the CDR3: TGTGCCAGTAGTTCGACAGGGGTCCAATATCAGCCCCAGCATTTT. Protein: CASSSTGVQYQPQHF.